A single sample gave rise to the 20 T cell receptor beta chains below, sequenced in a study of T cell repertoires in cytomegalovirus infection. From the reads, TCRdb called clonotypes with MiXCR, one entry per CDR3 protein. The data hold approximately 550,000 distinct CDR3 sequences, with 16% observed a single time. The sample taken for sequencing was CD8+ T cells from PBMCs. These receptor sequences come from a human donor in good health (CMV status not recorded). Some clones in this sample may be carry-over from other donors' samples.

This clonotype has at least ten counts. The J gene is TRBJ2-3, the V gene TRBV11-2; 7 positions match TRBD1. The CDR3 extends over 16 amino acids. Germline trimming cut 5 bases from V and 0 bases from J; bases unmatched to any gene: 8. Germline V gene lookup returns CDR1 SGHAT and CDR2 FQNNGV. The CDR3 loop reads CASSPGTALSTDTQYF. The CDR3 DNA sequence: TGTGCCAGCAGCCCCGGGACAGCTCTTAGCACAGATACGCAGTATTTT.

Note on this clonotype: A much larger clone lies a single base off, so this may be a read error. DNA for the CDR3: TGTGCCAGCAGCGTGGCGACAGGGGCGAACACTGAAGCTTTCTTT. This codes for CASSVATGANTEAFF. The gene calls are TRBV9 and TRBJ1-1, with 8 bases aligning to TRBD1. V trimming: 2 bases; J trimming: 1 base; junction bases outside the gene matches: 4. There are 15 residues in the CDR3. Germline V gene lookup returns CDR1 SGDLS and CDR2 YYNGEE.

V usage is TRBV6-6 and J usage is TRBJ2-3; either TRBD1 or TRBD2 may supply D (5 bases each). V lost 11 bases and J lost 3, with 18 bases in between. Germline CDR1 reads MNHNY; CDR2 reads SVGAGI (reference sequence). The CDR3 consists of 14 residues. The CDR3 sequence is CAGREQDKTDTQYF. As DNA, the CDR3 is TGTGCCGGCCGGGAACAGGATAAAACAGATACGCAGTATTTT.

The chain couples TRBV9 to TRBJ2-1; 7 bases agree with TRBD1. CDR1 is SGDLS and CDR2 is YYNGEE in the germline V gene. This CDR3 comprises 15 residues. J gave up 7 bases and V 4 bases, and 11 bases lay outside the gene matches. The CDR3 loop is CASSLEGGWRNEQFF. CDR3 DNA: TGTGCCAGCAGCCTAGAAGGGGGCTGGAGGAATGAGCAGTTCTTC.

This clonotype was counted only a few times. The rearrangement joins TRBV28 to TRBJ1-1, with a tentative D call TRBD1 (5 bases). The CDR3 loop spans 17 amino acids. V lost 3 bases and J 3 bases, leaving 20 bases between the germline ends. Germline V gives CDR1 MDHEN, CDR2 SYDVKM. As DNA, the CDR3 is TGTGCCAGCAGTTTGGCAACGTCAACTTGGGGGTACACTGAAGCTTTCTTT. Residues: CASSLATSTWGYTEAFF. The full variable domain, in which reference TRBV28 and TRBJ1-1 provide the parts outside the CDR3, is DVKVTQSSRYLVKRTGEKVFLECVQDMDHENMFWYRQDPGLGLRLIYFSYDVKMKEKGDIPEGYSVSREKKERFSLILESASTNQTSMYLCASSLATSTWGYTEAFFGQGTRLTVV.

In its sample, this clonotype was seen many times. Because the CDR3's place on the DNA is in doubt, the DNA is left out and the CDR3 is given as listed by TCRdb. The gene calls are TRBV7-9 and TRBJ2-7; the table names TRBD1, a call not compared with the DNA. The CDR3 has 16 residues if both end residues are counted. The V gene's germline CDR1 is SEHNR and CDR2 FQNEAQ (reference sequence). CDR3 amino acids: CASSSSPGQGLYEQYF.

This clonotype was seen many times. The chain carries TRBV6-1 and TRBJ1-1, with D uncertain. V lost 4 bases and J lost 1, with 7 bases in between. The CDR3 has 13 amino acids. Germline V lookup: CDR1 MNHNS, CDR2 SASEGT. CDR3 nucleotide sequence: TGTGCCAGCAGTGCTACAGCGAACACTGAAGCTTTCTTT. Protein product: CASSATANTEAFF.

This clonotype showed up just a few times. The chain has TRBV19 and TRBJ2-7; D assignment may be TRBD1 or TRBD2 (5 bases each). CDR1 is LNHDA and CDR2 is SQIVND in the germline V gene (reference sequence). Trimming cost V 4 bases and J 4 bases, with 14 bases left between them. The length of the CDR3 is 14 residues. In DNA, the CDR3 is TGTGCCAGTAGTACGAGGGGTGAGGGATACGAGCAGTACTTC. Encoded protein: CASSTRGEGYEQYF.

This clonotype was found many times. The V call is TRBV4-1, the J call TRBJ2-5; the D gene is possibly TRBD1 (8 bases). V was cut by 1 base and J by 5 bases, with 26 bases left in between. The CDR3 runs 19 residues. Germline V gives CDR1 MGHRA, CDR2 YSYEKL. For the CDR3, the DNA is TGCGCCAGCAGCCAAGGGCGGGGGCAGGGGGCCGGAGAGTTGGAGACCCAGTACTTC. Its translation is CASSQGRGQGAGELETQYF.

The chain combines TRBV19 with TRBJ1-1; 9 positions match TRBD1. Germline V gives CDR1 LNHDA, CDR2 SQIVND (reference sequence). The CDR3 sequence is 15 residues long. V shed 5 bases, J shed 1 base, and the junction held 5 bases outside the gene matches. CDR3 in DNA: TGTGCCAGTAGTCCCACGGGACAGGGGAACACTGAAGCTTTCTTT. Amino acids: CASSPTGQGNTEAFF.

In its sample, this clonotype was seen many times. The chain joins TRBV7-9 to TRBJ2-7, with TRBD1 matching over 12 bases. With V trimmed by 5 bases and J by 4 bases, 6 bases remained unmatched. The germline gives CDR1 SEHNR, CDR2 FQNEAQ (reference sequence). The CDR3 totals 15 residues. The CDR3 DNA reads as TGTGCCAGCAGCCCCCGGGACAGGGGGCTGTACGAGCAGTACTTC. Its protein is CASSPRDRGLYEQYF.

In its sample, this clonotype was seen many times. This chain joins TRBV5-6 and TRBJ2-7; 7 positions agree with TRBD2. The CDR3 spans 13 residues. V lost 3 bases, J lost 3 bases, and 3 bases stayed unmatched. Germline values: CDR1 SGHDT, CDR2 YYEEEE. The CDR3 sequence is CASSSGGGYEQYF. The CDR3 coding sequence is TGTGCCAGCAGCTCCGGCGGGGGCTACGAGCAGTACTTC.

This clonotype was recorded at least ten times. The chain is built from TRBV5-4 and TRBJ1-1; tentatively, D is TRBD1 (6 bases). Between the trimmed V and J ends, which lost 3 bases and 1 base, there was a span of 10 bases. This CDR3 spans 14 amino acids. Germline V gene sequence: CDR1 SGHNT, CDR2 YYREEE (reference sequence). CDR3 loop: CASSYGTPNTEAFF. The CDR3 DNA reads TGTGCCAGCAGCTATGGGACACCGAACACTGAAGCTTTCTTT.

This clonotype was seen many times. The J gene is TRBJ1-2, the V gene TRBV6-5; the D is unclear. The CDR3 contains 13 residues. Germline values: CDR1 MNHEY, CDR2 SVGAGI. V lost 7 bases and J lost 2, with 11 bases in between. CDR3 residues: CASKPIGNYGYTF. For the CDR3, the DNA is TGTGCCAGCAAGCCAATAGGAAACTATGGCTACACCTTC.

This clonotype was detected many times. This chain connects TRBV4-1 to TRBJ1-3; a weak D match, TRBD1 (5 bases). Germline V gives CDR1 MGHRA, CDR2 YSYEKL. V lost 2 bases, J lost 1 base, and 12 bases lay in between. CDR3 length equals 16 residues. The CDR3 DNA is TGCGCCAGCAGCCAATCTGGGACCAAGTCTGGAAACACCATATATTTT. Amino acid sequence: CASSQSGTKSGNTIYF.

This clonotype was seen a few times. The chain carries TRBV12-5 and TRBJ2-7, with TRBD2 matching 7 bases. Germline values: CDR1 LGHNT, CDR2 FRNRAP. Trimming removed 6 bases from V and 6 bases from J; junction bases left unmatched: 2. This CDR3 is built from 11 residues. For the CDR3, the DNA is TGTGCTAGTGGGGGAGGGACCGAGCAGTACTTC. As protein: CASGGGTEQYF. The full variable domain, in which reference TRBV12-5 and TRBJ2-7 provide the parts outside the CDR3, is DARVTQTPRHKVTEMGQEVTMRCQPILGHNTVFWYRQTMMQGLELLAYFRNRAPLDDSGMPKDRFSAEMPDATLATLKIQPSEPRDSAVYFCASGGGTEQYFGPGTRLTVT.

This clonotype was detected many times. The chain recombines TRBV18 with TRBJ2-1; 12 bases match TRBD2. This CDR3 is 20 amino acids long. Germline V lookup: CDR1 KGHSH, CDR2 LQKENI. J lost 4 bases, V lost 2 bases, and 15 bases had no gene match. The CDR3 bases are TGTGCCAGCTCACCAGGGCCATTCCGGACTAGCGGGATTCTTTACAATGAGCAGTTCTTC. Translating gives CASSPGPFRTSGILYNEQFF.

This clonotype was recorded many times. V gene TRBV12-3 or TRBV12-4 combines with J gene TRBJ1-2; 9 nucleotides agree with TRBD1. The trim removed 0 bases at V and 2 bases at J, leaving 1 base unmatched. The CDR3 consists of 15 residues. DNA of the CDR3: TGTGCCAGCAGTTTAGCCGGACAGGGGAACTATGGCTACACCTTC. It yields the protein CASSLAGQGNYGYTF.

The rearrangement joins TRBV29-1 to TRBJ2-1; D is perhaps TRBD1 (6 bases). Trimming removed 8 bases from V and 4 bases from J, with 9 bases in between. The CDR3 is 11 residues long. The V gene's germline CDR1 is SQVTM and CDR2 ANQGSEA. CDR3: CSTGQYNEQFF. CDR3 bases: TGCAGCACCGGACAGTACAATGAGCAGTTCTTC.

This clonotype showed up many times. This chain connects TRBV2 to TRBJ2-7; the D gene could be TRBD1 or TRBD2 (5 bases each). V was pared by 0 bases and J by 7 bases, with 13 bases between. The CDR3 covers 14 residues. The V gene's germline CDR1 is SNHLY and CDR2 FYNNEI. In nucleotides, the CDR3 is TGTGCCAGCAGTGAAGCGAGCCGGGACCCGGAGCAGTACTTC. Amino acid sequence: CASSEASRDPEQYF.